This T cell receptor beta chain came from a study of cytomegalovirus exposure and HLA in healthy donors. This clone was recorded only once. The PCR employed 60 Vbeta primers together with 13 Jbeta primers. The repertoire was sequenced with immunoSEQ multiplex PCR; TCRdb's copy has only in-frame clones and lacks some. The sample shows approximately 210,000 clones, approximately 79% of them seen only once. With 1 base removed from V and 3 bases from J, the gap between germline ends came to 6 bases. CDR3 length: 13 residues. CDR1 is MGHRA, CDR2 YSYEKL, per germline. Material for sequencing was PBMCs. The TCR sequence derives from a girl aged 5 to 17 in good health and CMV-seropositive. The chain has TRBV4-1 and TRBJ2-5; D gene uncertain. The CDR3 spells CASSQVVKETQYF. The CDR3 DNA reads TGCGCCAGCAGCCAAGTAGTAAAAGAGACCCAGTACTTC.